The source of this T cell receptor beta chain is a study of blood T cell repertoires in COVID-19. Study at large: There were acute and convalescent COVID-19 samples, and they came from the United States, Italy and Spain. T cells, B-cell-depleted T cells, or PBMCs supplied cDNA or gDNA.

How the authors handled the data: From reference gene primer amplification, estimates of nucleated cell counts were derived. Repertoires were generated with immunoSEQ multiplex PCR, while TCRdb's copy carries only in-frame clones and drops some. The V and J calls and the clone size are those of that table, but D and trimming were determined from the DNA. The sample records 310,000 or so clones, approximately 83% being singletons. This CDR3 comprises 15 residues. Germline V CDR1 and CDR2: MGHRA, YSYEKL. J lost 5 bases, V lost 1 base, and 3 bases had no gene match. The sequenced sample was peripheral blood. This clonotype was sampled from a woman aged 25 to 45 who had recovered from COVID-19. The V and J genes are TRBV4-1 and TRBJ1-1, with 11 positions matching TRBD1. CDR3 loop: CASSQAGTGGTEAFF. The DNA of the CDR3 is TGCGCCAGCAGCCAAGCCGGGACAGGGGGGACTGAAGCTTTCTTT.